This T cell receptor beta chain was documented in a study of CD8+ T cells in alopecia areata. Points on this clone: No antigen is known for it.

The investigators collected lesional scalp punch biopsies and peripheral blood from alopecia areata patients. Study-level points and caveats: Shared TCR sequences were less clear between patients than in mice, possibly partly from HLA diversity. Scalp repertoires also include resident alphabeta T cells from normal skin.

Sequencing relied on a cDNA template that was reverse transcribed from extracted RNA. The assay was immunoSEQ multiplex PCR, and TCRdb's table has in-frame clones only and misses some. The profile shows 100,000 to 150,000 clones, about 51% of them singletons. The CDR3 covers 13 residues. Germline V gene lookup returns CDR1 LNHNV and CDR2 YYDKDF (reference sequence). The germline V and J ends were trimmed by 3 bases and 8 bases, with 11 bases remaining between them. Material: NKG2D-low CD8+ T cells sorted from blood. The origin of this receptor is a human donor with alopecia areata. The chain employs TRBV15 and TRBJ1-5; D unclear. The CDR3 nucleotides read TGTGCCACCAGCAGTCGGACTTGGGAGCCCCAGCATTTT. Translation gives CATSSRTWEPQHF.